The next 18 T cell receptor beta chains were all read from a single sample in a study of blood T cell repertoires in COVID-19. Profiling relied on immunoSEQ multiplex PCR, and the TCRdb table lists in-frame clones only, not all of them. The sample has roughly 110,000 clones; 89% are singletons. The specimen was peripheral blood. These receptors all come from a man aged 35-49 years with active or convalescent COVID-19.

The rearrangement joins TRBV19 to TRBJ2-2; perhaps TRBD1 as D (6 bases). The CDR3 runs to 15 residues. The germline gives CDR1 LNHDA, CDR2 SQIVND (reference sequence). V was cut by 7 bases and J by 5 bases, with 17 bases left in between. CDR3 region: CASNERGGRTGELFF. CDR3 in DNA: TGTGCCAGTAACGAACGTGGGGGCCGGACCGGGGAGCTGTTTTTT.

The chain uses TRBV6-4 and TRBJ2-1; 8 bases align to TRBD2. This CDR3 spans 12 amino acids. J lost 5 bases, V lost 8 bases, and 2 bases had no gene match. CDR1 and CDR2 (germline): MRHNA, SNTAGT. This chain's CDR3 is CASRGRHNEQFF. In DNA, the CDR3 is TGTGCCAGCCGCGGGAGGCACAATGAGCAGTTCTTC.

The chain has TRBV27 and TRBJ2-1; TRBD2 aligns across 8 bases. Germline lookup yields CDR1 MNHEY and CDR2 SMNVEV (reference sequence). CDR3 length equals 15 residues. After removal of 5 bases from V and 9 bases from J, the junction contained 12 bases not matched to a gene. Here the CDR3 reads CASSPAGGGQVEQFF. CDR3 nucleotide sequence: TGTGCCAGCAGTCCGGCGGGGGGAGGGCAGGTTGAGCAGTTCTTC.

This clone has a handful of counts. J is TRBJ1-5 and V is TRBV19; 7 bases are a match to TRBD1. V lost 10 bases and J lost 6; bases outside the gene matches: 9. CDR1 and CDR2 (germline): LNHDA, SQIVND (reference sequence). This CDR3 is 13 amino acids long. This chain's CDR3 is CATERRGLQPQHF. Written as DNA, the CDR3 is TGTGCCACCGAGAGAAGGGGGCTTCAGCCCCAGCATTTT.

The DNA for the CDR3 is TGTGCCAGCTCACCCATGGCTAGCGGGAGGGCAGATACGCAGTATTTT. Residues: CASSPMASGRADTQYF. This chain uses TRBV18 with TRBJ2-3; 12 bases are shared with TRBD2. The CDR3 totals 16 residues. Germline assignment: CDR1 KGHSH and CDR2 LQKENI. Unmatched junction bases numbered 5, after V lost 3 bases and J lost 4 bases.

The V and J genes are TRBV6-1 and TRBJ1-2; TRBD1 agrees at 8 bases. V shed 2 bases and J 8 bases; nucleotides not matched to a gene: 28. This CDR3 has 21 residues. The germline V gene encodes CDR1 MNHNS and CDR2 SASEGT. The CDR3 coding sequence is TGTGCCAGCAGTGAAATTTTCTCGGGACGGAGGGGACAGGAACTATCGGAGGGCTACACCTTC. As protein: CASSEIFSGRRGQELSEGYTF.

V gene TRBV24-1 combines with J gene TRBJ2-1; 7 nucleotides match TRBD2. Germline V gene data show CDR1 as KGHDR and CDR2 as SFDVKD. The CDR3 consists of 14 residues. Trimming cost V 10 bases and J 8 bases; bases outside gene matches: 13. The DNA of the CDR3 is TGTGCCACTACTCAAGGCGGGAGTCGGGATGAGCAGTTCTTC. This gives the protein CATTQGGSRDEQFF.

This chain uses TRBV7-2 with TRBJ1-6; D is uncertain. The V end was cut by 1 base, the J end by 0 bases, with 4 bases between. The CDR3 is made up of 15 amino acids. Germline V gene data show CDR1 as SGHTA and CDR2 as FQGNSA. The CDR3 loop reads CASSLGSSYNSPLHF. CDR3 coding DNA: TGTGCCAGCAGCTTAGGGAGCTCCTATAATTCACCCCTCCACTTT.

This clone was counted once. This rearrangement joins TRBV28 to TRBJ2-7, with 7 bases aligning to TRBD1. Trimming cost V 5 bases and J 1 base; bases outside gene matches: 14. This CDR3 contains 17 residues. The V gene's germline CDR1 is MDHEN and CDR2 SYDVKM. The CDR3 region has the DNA TGTGCCAGCAGTCTTAGGGGCGGACAGGCGGTTTCCTACGAGCAGTACTTC. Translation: CASSLRGGQAVSYEQYF.

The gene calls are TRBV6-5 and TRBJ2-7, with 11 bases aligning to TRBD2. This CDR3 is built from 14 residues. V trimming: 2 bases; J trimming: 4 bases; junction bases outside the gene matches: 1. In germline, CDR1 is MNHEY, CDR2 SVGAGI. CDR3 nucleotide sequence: TGTGCCAGCAGTTACGGGACTAGCGGATACGAGCAGTACTTC. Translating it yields CASSYGTSGYEQYF.

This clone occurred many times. The CDR3: CASSQGFLAGVRETQYF. The CDR3 bases are TGTGCCAGCAGCCAAGGTTTCCTAGCGGGAGTCCGGGAGACCCAGTACTTC. The V gene is TRBV4-2, the J gene TRBJ2-5, with TRBD2 identical over 10 bases. The V segment lost 1 base and the J segment 5 bases; nucleotides outside the gene matches: 10. This CDR3 is 17 amino acids long. The germline CDR1 and CDR2 sequences are LGHNA and YNFKEQ.

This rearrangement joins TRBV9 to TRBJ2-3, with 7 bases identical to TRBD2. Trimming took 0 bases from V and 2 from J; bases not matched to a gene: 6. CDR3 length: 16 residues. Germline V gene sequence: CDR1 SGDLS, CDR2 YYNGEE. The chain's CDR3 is CASSVVSSGSTDTQYF. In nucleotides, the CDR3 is TGTGCCAGCAGCGTAGTGTCTAGCGGCTCCACAGATACGCAGTATTTT. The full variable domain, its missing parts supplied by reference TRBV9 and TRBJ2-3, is DSGVTQTPKHLITATGQRVTLRCSPRSGDLSVYWYQQSLDQGLQFLIQYYNGEERAKGNILERFSAQQFPDLHSELNLSSLELGDSALYFCASSVVSSGSTDTQYFGPGTRLTVL.

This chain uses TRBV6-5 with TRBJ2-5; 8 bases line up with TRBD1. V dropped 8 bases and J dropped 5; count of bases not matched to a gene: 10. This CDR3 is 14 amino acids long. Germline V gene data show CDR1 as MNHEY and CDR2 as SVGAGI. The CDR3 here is CASGRGRGGETQYF. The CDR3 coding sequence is TGTGCCAGCGGCAGGGGGCGCGGCGGCGAGACCCAGTACTTC.

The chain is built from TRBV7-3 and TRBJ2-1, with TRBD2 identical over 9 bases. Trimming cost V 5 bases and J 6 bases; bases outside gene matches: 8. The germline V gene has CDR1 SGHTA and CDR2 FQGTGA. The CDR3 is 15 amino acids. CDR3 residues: CASSLSPAGGNEQFF. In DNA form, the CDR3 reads TGTGCCAGCAGCCTTAGCCCAGCGGGAGGCAATGAGCAGTTCTTC.

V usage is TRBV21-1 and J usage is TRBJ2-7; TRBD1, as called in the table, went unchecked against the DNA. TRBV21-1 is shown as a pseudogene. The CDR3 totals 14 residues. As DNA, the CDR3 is TGTGCCAGCAGCCCCCCAGGAACTTCCTACGAGCAGTACTTC. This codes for CASSPPGTSYEQYF.

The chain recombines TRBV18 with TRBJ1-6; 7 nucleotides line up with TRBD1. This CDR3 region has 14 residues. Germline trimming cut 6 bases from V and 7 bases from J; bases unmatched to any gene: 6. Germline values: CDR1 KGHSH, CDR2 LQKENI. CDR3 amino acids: CASSPSTGNSPLHF. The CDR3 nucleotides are TGTGCCAGCTCCCCATCGACAGGGAATTCACCCCTCCACTTT. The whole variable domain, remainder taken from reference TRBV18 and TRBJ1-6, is NAGVMQNPRHLVRRRGQEARLRCSPMKGHSHVYWYRQLPEEGLKFMVYLQKENIIDESGMPKERFSAEFPKEGPSILRIQQVVRGDSAAYFCASSPSTGNSPLHFGNGTRLTVT.

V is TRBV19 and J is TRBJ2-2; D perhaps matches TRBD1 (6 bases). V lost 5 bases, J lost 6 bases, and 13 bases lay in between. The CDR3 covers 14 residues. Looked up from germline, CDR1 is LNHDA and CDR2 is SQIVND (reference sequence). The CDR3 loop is CASSLSSGAGELFF. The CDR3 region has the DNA TGTGCCAGTAGTTTATCCTCAGGGGCCGGGGAGCTGTTTTTT. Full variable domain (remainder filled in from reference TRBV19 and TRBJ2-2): DGGITQSPKYLFRKEGQNVTLSCEQNLNHDAMYWYRQDPGQGLRLIYYSQIVNDFQKGDIAEGYSVSREKKESFPLTVTSAQKNPTAFYLCASSLSSGAGELFFGEGSRLTVL.

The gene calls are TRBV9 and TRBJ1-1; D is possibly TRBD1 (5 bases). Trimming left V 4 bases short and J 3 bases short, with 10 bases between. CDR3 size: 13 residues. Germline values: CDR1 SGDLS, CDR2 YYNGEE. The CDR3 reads CASSFAGDTEAFF. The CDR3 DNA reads TGTGCCAGCAGCTTCGCGGGGGACACTGAAGCTTTCTTT.